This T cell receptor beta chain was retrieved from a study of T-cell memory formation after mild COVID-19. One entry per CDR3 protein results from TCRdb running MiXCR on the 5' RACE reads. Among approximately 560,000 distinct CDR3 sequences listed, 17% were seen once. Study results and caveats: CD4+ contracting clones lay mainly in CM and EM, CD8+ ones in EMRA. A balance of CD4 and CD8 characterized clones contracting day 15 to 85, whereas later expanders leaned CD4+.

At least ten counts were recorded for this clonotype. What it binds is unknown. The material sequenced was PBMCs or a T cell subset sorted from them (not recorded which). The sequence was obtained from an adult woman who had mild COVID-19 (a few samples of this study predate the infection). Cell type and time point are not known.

The CDR3 sequence is CASSPLTVNTEAFF. In DNA, the CDR3 is TGTGCCAGCAGTCCCTTGACTGTAAACACTGAAGCTTTCTTT. The chain has TRBV2 and TRBJ1-1; D unclear. The germline CDR1 and CDR2 sequences are SNHLY and FYNNEI. Trimming shortened V by 5 bases and J by 2 bases, and 12 bases separated the two germline ends. CDR3 length: 14 amino acids.